This T cell receptor (beta chain) emerged from a study of T-cell memory formation after mild COVID-19. The CDR3 is made up of 13 amino acids. Details on this clonotype: The antigen is unknown.

General observations from the study: The main location of contracting CD4+ clones was CM and EM, and that of contracting CD8+ clones was EMRA.

TCRdb re-called the 5' RACE reads with MiXCR, one entry per CDR3 protein. This table has roughly 170,000 distinct CDR3 sequences, over 20% appearing once. The receptor was isolated from an adult woman who had mild COVID-19 (a few samples of this study predate the infection). Cell type and time point are not known. The V gene is TRBV21-1, the J gene TRBJ2-7. TRBV21-1 is reported as a pseudogene. The sequenced material came from PBMCs or a T cell subset sorted from them (not recorded which). The CDR3 spells CASSIYGVKRQYF. The DNA for the CDR3 is TGTGCCAGCAGCATATACGGAGTAAAAAGGCAGTACTTC.